This T cell receptor beta chain appears in the sequencing data of a study of regulatory T cells in long-lasting Graves disease. General study findings and limits: Peripheral blood, not thyroid tissue, was the sole material studied.

To make TCR beta libraries, researchers used iRepertoire HTBI primers and Arm-PCR of CDR3 regions. Using its own MiXCR run on the multiplex PCR reads, TCRdb lists one record per CDR3 protein. Of 550,000 to 600,000 distinct CDR3 sequences listed, about 16% were seen once; the top ten hold around 13%. The time point was: newly diagnosed GD, antithyroid drugs for less than 3 months. After RNA was extracted from PBMCs, the TCR library was made from it. EDTA tubes collected 7.5 to 9.5 milliliters of peripheral blood. This clonotype appeared a few times. Antigen: not known. These records were also assigned to another study, of T cells in Graves' hyperthyroidism and ophthalmopathy. Per that paper: Clinical symptoms, serum thyroxine, TRAb, thyroid ultrasound and orbital computed tomography informed diagnoses.

The specimen comprised peripheral blood mononuclear cells (PBMCs), sampled at new diagnosis, from a patient treated with antithyroid drugs. This clonotype was sampled from a man aged 18 to 35 with Graves disease.

The CDR3 sequence: CSARINAEAFF. CDR3 DNA sequence: TGCAGTGCTAGAATTAACGCTGAAGCTTTCTTT. The V gene is TRBV20-1, the J gene TRBJ1-1; D gene uncertain. The V gene lost 2 bases and the J gene lost 6 bases, with 7 bases spanning the gap. This CDR3 is built from 11 residues. Germline-derived CDR1 and CDR2 are DFQATT and SNEGSKA (reference sequence).